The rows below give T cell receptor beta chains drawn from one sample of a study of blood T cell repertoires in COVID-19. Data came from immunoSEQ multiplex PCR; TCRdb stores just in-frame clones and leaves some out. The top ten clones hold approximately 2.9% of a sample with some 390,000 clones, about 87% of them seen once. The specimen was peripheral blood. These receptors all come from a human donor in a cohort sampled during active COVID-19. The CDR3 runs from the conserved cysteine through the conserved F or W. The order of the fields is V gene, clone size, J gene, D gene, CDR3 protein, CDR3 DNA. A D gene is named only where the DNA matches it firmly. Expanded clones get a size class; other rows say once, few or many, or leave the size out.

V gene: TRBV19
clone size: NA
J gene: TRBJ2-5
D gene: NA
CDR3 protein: CASSSPFGVETQYF
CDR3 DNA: TGTGCCAGTAGTAGCCCCTTCGGGGTGGAGACCCAGTACTTC

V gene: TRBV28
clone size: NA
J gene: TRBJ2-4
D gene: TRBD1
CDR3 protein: CASSKTGVAKNIQYF
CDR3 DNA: TGTGCCAGCAGCAAGACAGGGGTCGCCAAAAACATTCAGTACTTC

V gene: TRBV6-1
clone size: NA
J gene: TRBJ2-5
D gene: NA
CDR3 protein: CASSEGRDTQETQYF
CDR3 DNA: TGTGCCAGCAGTGAAGGACGGGACACTCAAGAGACCCAGTACTTC

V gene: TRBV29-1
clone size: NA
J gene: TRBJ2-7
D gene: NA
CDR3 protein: CSVVRSAASDEQYF
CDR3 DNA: TGCAGCGTTGTTCGTTCTGCGGCTAGCGACGAGCAGTACTTC

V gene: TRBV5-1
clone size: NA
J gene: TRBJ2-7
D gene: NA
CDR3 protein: CASSLDVGHEQYF
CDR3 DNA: TGCGCCAGCAGCTTGGACGTGGGGCACGAGCAGTACTTC

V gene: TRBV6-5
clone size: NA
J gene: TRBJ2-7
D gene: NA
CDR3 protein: CASMSMESYEQYF
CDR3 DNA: TGTGCCAGCATGAGCATGGAGTCCTACGAGCAGTACTTC

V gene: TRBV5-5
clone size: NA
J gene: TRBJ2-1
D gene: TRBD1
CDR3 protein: CASSLEGTGLNEQFF
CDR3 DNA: TGTGCCAGCAGCTTGGAAGGGACAGGCCTCAATGAGCAGTTCTTC

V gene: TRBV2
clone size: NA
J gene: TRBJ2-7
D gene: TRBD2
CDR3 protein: CAGLIAGLSSYEQYF
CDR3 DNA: TGTGCCGGGTTAATAGCGGGACTCTCTTCCTACGAGCAGTACTTC

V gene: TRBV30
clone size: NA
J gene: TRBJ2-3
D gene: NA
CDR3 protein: CAWSLTRHSTDTQYF
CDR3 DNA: TGTGCCTGGAGTTTAACAAGACATAGCACAGATACGCAGTATTTT

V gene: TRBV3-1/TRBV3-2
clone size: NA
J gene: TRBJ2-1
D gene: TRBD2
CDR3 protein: CASSQELAEDNEQFF
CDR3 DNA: TGTGCCAGCAGCCAAGAACTAGCGGAGGACAATGAGCAGTTCTTC

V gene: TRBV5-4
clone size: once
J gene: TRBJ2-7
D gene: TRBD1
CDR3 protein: CASSPGQGYYEQYF
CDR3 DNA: TGTGCCAGCAGCCCTGGACAGGGCTACTACGAGCAGTACTTC

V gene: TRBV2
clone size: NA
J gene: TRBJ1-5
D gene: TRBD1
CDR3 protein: CASRKDRGDQPQHF
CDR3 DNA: TGTGCCAGCAGGAAAGACAGGGGGGATCAGCCCCAGCATTTT

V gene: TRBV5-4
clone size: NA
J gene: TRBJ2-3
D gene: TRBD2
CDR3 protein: CASSPRGSGADTQYF
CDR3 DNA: TGTGCCAGCAGCCCCCGCGGGAGTGGTGCTGATACGCAGTATTTT

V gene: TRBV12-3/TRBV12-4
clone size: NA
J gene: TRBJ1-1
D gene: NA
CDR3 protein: CASSPQGDTEAFF
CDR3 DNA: TGTGCCAGCAGTCCCCAAGGGGACACTGAAGCTTTCTTT